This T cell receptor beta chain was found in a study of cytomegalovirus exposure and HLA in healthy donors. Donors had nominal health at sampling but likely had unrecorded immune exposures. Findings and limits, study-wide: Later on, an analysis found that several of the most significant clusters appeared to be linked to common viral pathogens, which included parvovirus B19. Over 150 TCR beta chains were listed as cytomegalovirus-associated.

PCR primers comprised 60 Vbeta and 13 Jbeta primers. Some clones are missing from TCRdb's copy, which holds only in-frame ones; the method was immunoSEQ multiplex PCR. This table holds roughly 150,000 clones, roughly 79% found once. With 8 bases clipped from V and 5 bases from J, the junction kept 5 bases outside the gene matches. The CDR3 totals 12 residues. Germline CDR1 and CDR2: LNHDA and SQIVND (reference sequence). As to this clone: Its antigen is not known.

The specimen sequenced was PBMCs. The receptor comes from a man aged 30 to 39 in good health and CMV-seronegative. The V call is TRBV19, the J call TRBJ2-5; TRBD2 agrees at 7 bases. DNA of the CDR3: TGTGCCAGTGCTAGCGGTCCGGAGACCCAGTACTTC. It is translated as CASASGPETQYF.